Listed below are T cell receptor beta chains from one sample, sequenced in a study of blood T cell repertoires in COVID-19. Data came from immunoSEQ multiplex PCR; TCRdb stores just in-frame clones and leaves some out. The sample has some 160,000 clones; approximately 86% are singletons. Sequenced sample: peripheral blood. These receptors all stem from an elderly woman with COVID-19, enrolled during active disease. Both conserved end residues are part of each CDR3. A D gene is named only where the DNA matches it firmly. Expanded clones are given a class, and other clones once, few, many or no size at all.

TRBD2	TRBV7-2	TRBJ2-5	-	CASSPSGYTQETQYF	TGTGCCAGCAGCCCTAGCGGGTATACACAAGAGACCCAGTACTTC
TRBD1	TRBV24-1	TRBJ2-3	-	CATSDSTGGDTQYF	TGTGCCACCAGTGATTCGACAGGGGGCGATACGCAGTATTTT
-	TRBV6-5	TRBJ1-5	-	CASQGAGNQPQHF	TGTGCCAGTCAAGGGGCCGGCAATCAGCCCCAGCATTTT
TRBD2	TRBV28	TRBJ2-7	-	CASNPAGPPSYEQYF	TGTGCCAGCAATCCAGCGGGACCGCCGTCCTACGAGCAGTACTTC
-	TRBV12-3/TRBV12-4	TRBJ1-2	-	CASSLMTYGYTF	TGTGCCAGCAGTTTAATGACATATGGCTACACCTTC
-	TRBV7-2	TRBJ1-1	-	CASSLVTNRPLGTEAFF	TGTGCCAGCAGCTTAGTTACTAACAGGCCCCTTGGGACTGAAGCTTTCTTT
-	TRBV28	TRBJ1-6	-	CAGGSSYNSPLHF	TGTGCTGGAGGGAGCTCCTATAATTCACCCCTCCACTTT
TRBD2	TRBV7-8	TRBJ2-1	-	CASSLGRLAYEQFF	TGTGCCAGCAGCTTAGGGAGACTAGCCTATGAGCAGTTCTTC
-	TRBV29-1	TRBJ2-1	-	CSVEIKLGTFYNEQFF	TGCAGCGTTGAGATTAAGTTAGGGACTTTTTACAATGAGCAGTTCTTC
TRBD2	TRBV10-3	TRBJ2-7	-	CAIASGSSYEQYF	TGTGCCATCGCTAGCGGATCCTCCTACGAGCAGTACTTC
-	TRBV28	TRBJ1-1	-	CASSLSGPNTEAFF	TGTGCCAGCAGTTTATCAGGGCCAAACACTGAAGCTTTCTTT
-	TRBV29-1	TRBJ1-1	-	CSVAQGGDTEAFF	TGCAGCGTGGCGCAGGGTGGGGACACTGAAGCTTTCTTT
-	TRBV11-2	TRBJ1-4	-	CASSLGRREVSFF	TGTGCCAGCAGCTTAGGTCGAAGGGAGGTTAGTTTTTTT
-	TRBV9	TRBJ1-3	-	CASSVAAQGTGNTIYF	TGTGCCAGCAGCGTAGCTGCACAGGGAACAGGAAACACCATATATTTT
TRBD2	TRBV2	TRBJ2-5	once	CASTRLAGGSETQYF	TGTGCCAGCACCAGACTAGCGGGAGGGTCGGAGACCCAGTACTTC
-	TRBV6-2/TRBV6-3	TRBJ1-1	-	CASSYSEPGMGYRYTEAFF	TGTGCCAGCAGTTACTCGGAGCCAGGGATGGGGTATCGGTACACTGAAGCTTTCTTT
-	TRBV20-1	TRBJ2-7	-	CGLRGSYEQYF	TGCGGACTCCGCGGGTCCTACGAGCAGTACTTC
-	TRBV6-5	TRBJ1-1	once	CASSIRAPGGTEAFF	TGTGCCAGCAGCATACGAGCCCCCGGGGGAACTGAAGCTTTCTTT
-	TRBV11-2	TRBJ2-7	-	CASTPQGGAAYEQYF	TGTGCCAGCACCCCTCAGGGGGGAGCGGCCTACGAGCAGTACTTC
-	TRBV18	TRBJ2-6	-	CASSPFNLGLILAPGANVLTF	TGTGCCAGCTCCCCCTTTAACCTTGGGCTGATCCTAGCCCCTGGGGCCAACGTCCTGACTTTC
TRBD2	TRBV5-6	TRBJ2-3	-	CASSYFAGVADTQYF	TGTGCCAGCAGTTACTTCGCGGGAGTTGCAGATACGCAGTATTTT
TRBD1	TRBV5-1	TRBJ2-2	-	CASSGQGFAGELFF	TGCGCCAGCAGTGGACAGGGATTTGCCGGGGAGCTGTTTTTT
TRBD2	TRBV7-2	TRBJ2-1	-	CASSLRAASGRANEQFF	TGTGCCAGCAGCTTAAGGGCCGCCAGCGGGAGGGCTAATGAGCAGTTCTTC
TRBD1	TRBV28	TRBJ1-3	-	CASSLDRGRGNTIYF	TGTGCCAGCAGTTTGGACAGGGGGCGCGGAAACACCATATATTTT
-	TRBV10-3	TRBJ1-5	-	CAISESAGQEQPQHF	TGTGCCATCAGTGAGTCCGCAGGGCAAGAGCAGCCCCAGCATTTT
TRBD1	TRBV11-2	TRBJ1-6	-	CASSPRDRGNSPLHF	TGTGCCAGCAGCCCACGGGACAGGGGGAACTCACCCCTCCACTTT
TRBD2	TRBV28	TRBJ2-1	-	CASSFGLAGGYEQFF	TGTGCCAGCAGTTTTGGTCTAGCGGGAGGGTATGAGCAGTTCTTC
TRBD1	TRBV4-1	TRBJ1-5	-	CASSQEGTGGYQPQHF	TGCGCCAGCAGCCAGGAAGGGACAGGGGGCTATCAGCCCCAGCATTTT
-	TRBV11-3	TRBJ2-4	-	CASSLNQGSIQYF	TGTGCCAGCAGCTTGAATCAGGGAAGCATTCAGTACTTC
-	TRBV7-9	TRBJ2-7	-	CASSTGFYEQYF	TGTGCCAGCAGCACCGGGTTTTACGAGCAGTACTTC
-	TRBV6-6	TRBJ2-3	few	CASTKGSTDTQYF	TGTGCCAGCACCAAGGGGAGCACAGATACGCAGTATTTT
-	TRBV6-6	TRBJ1-5	-	CASSPWGKGLLSNQPQHF	TGTGCCAGCAGTCCCTGGGGTAAGGGGCTGTTGAGCAATCAGCCCCAGCATTTT
-	TRBV4-3	TRBJ1-4	few	CASSQGLGQEKLFF	TGCGCCAGCAGCCAAGGTCTGGGGCAGGAAAAACTGTTTTTT
-	TRBV5-1	TRBJ2-7	-	CASSLSGDRIAEQYF	TGCGCCAGCAGCTTGTCAGGGGATAGGATCGCGGAGCAGTACTTC
TRBD2	TRBV4-1	TRBJ2-4	-	CASSQVASGNKNIQYF	TGCGCCAGCAGCCAAGTGGCTAGCGGGAACAAAAACATTCAGTACTTC
TRBD1	TRBV4-1	TRBJ2-7	-	CASSPRQGAGEQYF	TGCGCCAGCAGCCCCAGACAGGGGGCGGGCGAGCAGTACTTC
-	TRBV6-5	TRBJ1-1	-	CASKLSLQGNTEAFF	TGTGCCAGCAAACTATCTCTACAGGGGAACACTGAAGCTTTCTTT
-	TRBV7-9	TRBJ2-7	-	CASSPPGYEQYF	TGTGCCAGCAGCCCCCCCGGCTACGAGCAGTACTTC
-	TRBV2	TRBJ1-5	-	CASSDRYRDQPQHF	TGTGCCAGCAGTGACAGATACCGTGATCAGCCCCAGCATTTT
TRBD1	TRBV9	TRBJ1-1	-	CASSGHRGTEAFF	TGTGCCAGCAGCGGGCACAGGGGGACTGAAGCTTTCTTT
-	TRBV6-5	TRBJ1-2	once	CASSSGIYGYTF	TGTGCCAGCAGTTCAGGGATCTATGGCTACACCTTC
-	TRBV6-5	TRBJ2-7	-	CASSYRGVSSSYEQYF	TGTGCCAGCAGTTACAGGGGTGTTTCGAGCTCCTACGAGCAGTACTTC
-	TRBV9	TRBJ1-2	-	CASSLLPGQGIYTF	TGTGCCAGCAGTCTCCTCCCTGGGCAGGGCATCTACACCTTC
-	TRBV28	TRBJ1-4	-	CASSEREKLFF	TGTGCCAGCAGTGAGAGGGAAAAACTGTTTTTT
TRBD1	TRBV6-5	TRBJ1-5	-	CASSNGQGAVQPQHF	TGTGCCAGCAGTAATGGACAGGGGGCGGTTCAGCCCCAGCATTTT
-	TRBV3-1/TRBV3-2	TRBJ1-5	-	CASSQDRNQPQHF	TGTGCCAGCAGCCAAGATAGAAATCAGCCCCAGCATTTT
TRBD1	TRBV10-3	TRBJ2-7	-	CAISRGQAREQYF	TGTGCCATCAGCAGGGGACAGGCTCGGGAGCAGTACTTC
-	TRBV19	TRBJ1-1	-	CASTQGTFDTEAFF	TGTGCCAGTACCCAGGGTACGTTCGACACTGAAGCTTTCTTT
TRBD1	TRBV5-4	TRBJ2-7	-	CASSWGQGAASYEQYF	TGTGCCAGCAGCTGGGGACAGGGGGCGGCTAGTTACGAGCAGTACTTC
-	TRBV4-1	TRBJ1-4	-	CASSQASQNEKLFF	TGCGCCAGCAGCCAAGCCAGTCAGAATGAAAAACTGTTTTTT
-	TRBV2	TRBJ1-2	-	CASSEGVFAGYTF	TGTGCCAGCAGTGAAGGAGTGTTCGCTGGCTACACCTTC
-	TRBV28	TRBJ1-2	-	CASSLSGRGSNYGYTF	TGTGCCAGCAGTTTATCCGGGCGGGGGTCCAACTATGGCTACACCTTC
TRBD2	TRBV12-3/TRBV12-4	TRBJ2-5	-	CASRTGGETQYF	TGTGCCAGCAGAACGGGGGGAGAGACCCAGTACTTC